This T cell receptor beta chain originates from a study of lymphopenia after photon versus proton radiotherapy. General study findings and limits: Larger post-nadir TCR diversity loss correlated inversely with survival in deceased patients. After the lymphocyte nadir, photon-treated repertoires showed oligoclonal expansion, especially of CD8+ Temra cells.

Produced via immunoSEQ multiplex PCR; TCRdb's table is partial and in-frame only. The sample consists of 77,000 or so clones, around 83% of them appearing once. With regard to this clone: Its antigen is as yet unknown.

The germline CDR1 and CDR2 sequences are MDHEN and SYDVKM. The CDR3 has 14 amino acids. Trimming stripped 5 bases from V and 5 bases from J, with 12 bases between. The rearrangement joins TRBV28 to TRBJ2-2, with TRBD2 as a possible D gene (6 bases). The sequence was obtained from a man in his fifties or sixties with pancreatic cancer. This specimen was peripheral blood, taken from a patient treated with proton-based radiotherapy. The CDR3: CASSDNRGTGELFF. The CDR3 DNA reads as TGTGCCAGCAGTGACAACCGGGGGACCGGGGAGCTGTTTTTT.